This TCR beta chain stems from a study of human thymus T cells. Germline V gene sequence: CDR1 MDHEN, CDR2 SYDVKM. Trimming took off 8 bases at V and 0 bases at J, with 14 bases between the two ends. The CDR3 length is 14 residues. Only four of the eight donors provided an approximately 0.45-1 mL blood sample. Generated by immunoSEQ multiplex PCR, the TCRdb table keeps only in-frame clones and is missing some. The data show tens of thousands of clones, around 95% seen once. The sample consisted of blood. The TCR was taken from a girl in the first two years of life with a congenital heart defect but otherwise immunologically healthy. This chain joins TRBV28 and TRBJ2-7; possibly TRBD2 for D (6 bases). The CDR3 spells CASCLRGSSYEQYF. CDR3 bases: TGTGCCAGCTGTCTCCGGGGGAGCTCCTACGAGCAGTACTTC.